The 5 T cell receptor beta chains presented below share a single source sample, sequenced in a study of human T cells and chemical hapten exposure. TCRdb analysed the RACE reads with MiXCR anew, one entry per CDR3 protein. The table has 240,000 or so distinct CDR3 sequences, around 9.3% seen once. The time point denotes: pre-sensitization, week 0. Sample treatment: therapeutic diphenylcyclopropenone sensitization with weekly scalp DPC. The source material was whole blood, sampled in connection with sensitization to the hapten diphenylcyclopropenone (DPC). All receptors come from a woman aged 40 to 50 with alopecia areata. Some clones in this sample may be carry-over from other donors' samples.

V gene TRBV25-1 combines with J gene TRBJ1-1; D gene unclear. Germline V gene sequence: CDR1 MGHDK, CDR2 SYGVNS. The CDR3 contains 11 residues. Trimming removed 3 bases at V and 7 bases at J, with 6 bases between. Here the CDR3 DNA reads TGTGCCAGCAGTGAGGCGTTTGAAGCTTTCTTT. Translation gives CASSEAFEAFF.

This clonotype was counted a few times. V is TRBV10-3 and J is TRBJ2-3; TRBD1 might be the D (6 bases). V gave up 3 bases and J gave up 6 bases, with 13 bases separating them. The CDR3 totals 14 residues. Germline V gene sequence: CDR1 ENHRY, CDR2 SYGVKD. CDR3 bases: TGTGCCATCAGTGATTTCAGGGGAAGGGATACGCAGTATTTT. Its translation: CAISDFRGRDTQYF.

This clonotype was observed many times. V and J are TRBV4-2 and TRBJ2-5, with unresolved D. Germline CDR1 is LGHNA and CDR2 is YNFKEQ. Trimming took off 1 base at V and 1 base at J, with 7 bases between the two ends. There are 14 residues in the CDR3. The CDR3 coding sequence is TGTGCCAGCAGCCAAGGAACGGCCCAAGAGACCCAGTACTTC. Amino acid sequence: CASSQGTAQETQYF.

CDR3 in amino acids: CASRDSTVPRETQYF. The CDR3 DNA follows: TGCGCCAGCCGCGATTCGACAGTCCCTCGGGAGACCCAGTACTTC. This sequence joins TRBV5-1 and TRBJ2-5; D possibly corresponds to TRBD1 (5 bases). V was pared by 7 bases and J by 5 bases, with 21 bases between. From germline, CDR1 is SGHRS and CDR2 YFSETQ. This CDR3 is 15 amino acids long. Full variable domain (rest looked up from reference TRBV5-1 and TRBJ2-5): KAGVTQTPRYLIKTRGQQVTLSCSPISGHRSVSWYQQTPGQGLQFLFEYFSETQRNKGNFPGRFSGRQFSNSRSEMNVSTLELGDSALYLCASRDSTVPRETQYFGPGTRLLVL.

J is TRBJ2-3 and V is TRBV20-1; TRBD1 aligns across 9 bases. The CDR3 totals 16 residues. J gave up 2 bases and V 2 bases, and 8 bases lay outside the gene matches. The germline V gene has CDR1 DFQATT and CDR2 SNEGSKA (reference sequence). CDR3 residues: CSARNRGQGSTDTQYF. The CDR3, as DNA: TGCAGTGCTAGAAACCGGGGACAGGGTTCCACAGATACGCAGTATTTT.